These 14 T cell receptor beta chains were sequenced from one sample in a study of blood T cells in healthy people across ages. A second PCR of 7 to 11 cycles used a sample-barcoded 5' primer and a J-beta primer mix. TCRdb itself ran the 5' RACE reads through MiXCR, one entry per CDR3 protein. The sample shows under 2,000,000 distinct CDR3 sequences, around half of them seen only once. Sequencing input: blood. The origin of the receptors is a woman in her 40s in good health.

This clonotype was found a few times. The chain uses TRBV4-3 and TRBJ2-1; D is undetermined. Germline V gives CDR1 LGHNA, CDR2 YSLEER. The CDR3 is 12 residues long. With 4 bases removed from V and 6 bases from J, the gap between germline ends came to 7 bases. The CDR3 region is CASSPTANEQFF. CDR3 DNA sequence: TGCGCCAGCAGCCCTACCGCCAATGAGCAGTTCTTC.

The chain is built from TRBV7-2 and TRBJ2-4; 9 positions match TRBD1. CDR3 size: 15 residues. CDR1 and CDR2 (germline): SGHTA, FQGNSA. The junction had 9 bases not matched to a gene; V was cut back by 4 bases and J by 8 bases. This CDR3 is CTSSSDRGRLDIQYF. The CDR3 bases are TGTACCAGCAGCTCCGACAGGGGGAGGTTGGACATTCAGTACTTC. Combining the CDR3 with reference TRBV7-2 and TRBJ2-4 gives the whole variable domain GAGVSQSPSNKVTEKGKDVELRCDPISGHTALYWYRQSLGQGLEFLIYFQGNSAPDKSGLPSDRFSAERTGGSVSTLTIQRTQQEDSAVYLCTSSSDRGRLDIQYFGAGTRLSVL.

The J gene is TRBJ2-7, the V gene TRBV6-5; no definite D call. V lost 6 bases and J 3 bases, leaving 15 bases between the germline ends. The CDR3 sequence is 14 residues long. Germline-derived CDR1 and CDR2 are MNHEY and SVGAGI. In DNA, the CDR3 is TGTGCCAGCAGGCCAGAAGGGTCGGACTACGAGCAGTACTTC. Translation: CASRPEGSDYEQYF.

The V gene is TRBV11-1, the J gene TRBJ2-5, with 9 bases lining up with TRBD1. The DNA end is a closer match to TRBJ2-7, so the J assignment may be wrong. Germline V CDR1 and CDR2: SGHAT, FQDESV (reference sequence). This CDR3 spans 16 amino acids. CDR3 sequence (DNA): TGTGCCAGCAGCCTATTCCCGGGACAGGGAGCCCACGAGCAGTACTTC. This gives the protein CASSLFPGQGAHEQYF.

The CDR3 bases are TGTGCCAGCAGTCCTCGTTATGGCGGGGGGAACACAGATACGCAGTATTTT. As protein: CASSPRYGGGNTDTQYF. The genes are TRBV28 and TRBJ2-3, with 8 bases fitting TRBD2. The CDR3 loop spans 17 amino acids. Germline values: CDR1 MDHEN, CDR2 SYDVKM. With V trimmed by 5 bases and J by 2 bases, 12 bases remained unmatched.

To note about this clonotype: Germline and junction disagree at one end, which may indicate a read error. CDR3 DNA sequence: TGTACCACCAGTGATATCCGGGACAACGAGCAGTACTTC. This encodes CTTSDIRDNEQYF. The V call is TRBV24-1, the J call TRBJ2-7, with D maybe TRBD1 (6 bases). This CDR3 has 13 amino acids. Germline V gives CDR1 KGHDR, CDR2 SFDVKD.

This clonotype occurred a few times. This sequence joins TRBV7-2 and TRBJ1-2; TRBD1 matches 7 bases. From germline, CDR1 is SGHTA and CDR2 FQGNSA. The CDR3 has 13 residues. Losses at the gene ends were 5 bases for V and 8 bases for J; bases not matched to a gene: 8. For the CDR3, the DNA is TGTGCCAGCAGCACGACAGGGACCGGGGGCTACACCTTC. This sequence encodes CASSTTGTGGYTF.

This clonotype was picked up a small number of times. This chain joins TRBV5-4 and TRBJ2-6; D is perhaps TRBD1 (5 bases). Per germline, CDR1 SGHNT and CDR2 YYREEE (reference sequence). This CDR3 spans 15 amino acids. V was clipped by 5 bases and J by 1 base, with 10 bases between them. The CDR3 loop is CASSPAGSGANVLTF. For the CDR3, the DNA is TGTGCCAGCAGTCCGGCAGGGTCTGGGGCCAACGTCCTGACTTTC.

This clonotype was seen only a few times. The chain recombines TRBV7-2 with TRBJ1-2; 7 positions agree with TRBD1. The CDR3 length is 14 residues. V gave up 3 bases and J gave up 2 bases; unmatched junction bases: 3. The germline gives CDR1 SGHTA, CDR2 FQGNSA. CDR3 sequence reads: CASSFKTGNYGYTF. The CDR3 DNA follows: TGTGCCAGCAGCTTCAAGACAGGGAACTATGGCTACACCTTC.

The CDR3 sequence is CASFSGGSSYEQYF. CDR3 bases: TGTGCCAGCTTTAGCGGGGGTAGCTCCTACGAGCAGTACTTC. The chain links TRBV28 to TRBJ2-7; 9 bases line up with TRBD2. CDR3 size: 14 residues. V trimming: 8 bases; J trimming: 0 bases; junction bases outside the gene matches: 5. Germline loops: CDR1 MDHEN, CDR2 SYDVKM.

This clonotype was seen once. The gene calls are TRBV10-3 and TRBJ1-2; possible D gene TRBD1, 6 bases. V was pared by 0 bases and J by 4 bases, with 18 bases between. The CDR3 spans 17 residues. The germline CDR1 and CDR2 sequences are ENHRY and SYGVKD. Written as DNA, the CDR3 is TGTGCCATCAGTGAGTCGGGCGCCAGGGGACGGGGCTATGGCTACACCTTC. Translating gives CAISESGARGRGYGYTF.

Only a few counts were recorded for this clonotype. The rearrangement uses TRBV18 and TRBJ1-4, with unresolved D. The CDR3 is made up of 12 amino acids. Trimming stripped 2 bases from V and 5 bases from J, with 3 bases between. The V gene's germline CDR1 is KGHSH and CDR2 LQKENI. The CDR3: CASSPGNEKLFF. The CDR3 bases are TGTGCCAGCTCACCAGGGAATGAAAAACTGTTTTTT.

This rearrangement joins TRBV10-3 to TRBJ1-1; 8 nucleotides agree with TRBD1. The CDR3 extends over 15 amino acids. CDR1 is ENHRY and CDR2 is SYGVKD in the germline V gene. The junction had 8 bases not matched to a gene; V was cut back by 6 bases and J by 2 bases. The CDR3 reads CAIRDLRGRNTEAFF. As DNA, the CDR3 is TGTGCCATCAGGGACCTCAGGGGGCGAAACACTGAAGCTTTCTTT.

This sequence joins TRBV6-2 or TRBV6-3 and TRBJ1-2, with D perhaps matching TRBD1 (5 bases). The CDR3 consists of 17 residues. CDR1 and CDR2 (germline): MNHEY, SVGEGT. Trimming left V 5 bases short and J 6 bases short, with 25 bases between. This CDR3 is CASSPETPSWGVNGYTF. In DNA form, the CDR3 reads TGTGCCAGCAGTCCCGAAACCCCATCGTGGGGGGTGAATGGCTACACCTTC.